The 21 T cell receptor beta chains presented below share a single source sample, sequenced in a study of T cells in localized non-small cell lung cancer. Repertoires were generated with immunoSEQ multiplex PCR, while TCRdb's copy carries only in-frame clones and drops some. The table includes around 17,000 clones, 90% detected once. This material consisted of peripheral blood mononuclear cells, taken before any cancer treatment. The receptors were sampled from a woman aged 35 to 75 with stage III lung adenocarcinoma.

The chain carries TRBV10-2 and TRBJ2-7, with D unresolved. The CDR3 length is 12 residues. From germline, CDR1 is WSHSY and CDR2 SAAADI. V was pared by 4 bases and J by 12 bases, with 16 bases between. The CDR3 bases are TGCGCCAGCAGTGCTAACCTAGGGTCGCGGTACTTC. This codes for CASSANLGSRYF.

This chain joins TRBV19 and TRBJ1-5; D remains unclear. Germline lookup yields CDR1 LNHDA and CDR2 SQIVND (reference sequence). With 3 bases removed from V and 5 bases from J, the gap between germline ends came to 14 bases. The CDR3 totals 15 residues. CDR3: CASSILGQLYQPQHF. In DNA, the CDR3 is TGTGCCAGTAGTATTCTGGGCCAGCTGTATCAGCCCCAGCATTTT.

This chain uses TRBV6-1 with TRBJ2-3; the D call may be TRBD1 or TRBD2 (6 bases each). Germline V gives CDR1 MNHNS, CDR2 SASEGT. The V gene lost 6 bases and the J gene lost 3 bases, with 13 bases spanning the gap. CDR3 length: 14 residues. The CDR3 region has the DNA TGTGCCAGCAGGAGGGGGGAGTTGACAGATACGCAGTATTTT. Amino acid sequence: CASRRGELTDTQYF.

The chain combines TRBV9 with TRBJ1-1, with D possibly matching TRBD1 (5 bases). V lost 8 bases and J 3 bases, leaving 14 bases between the germline ends. Germline loops: CDR1 SGDLS, CDR2 YYNGEE. The CDR3 is 13 residues long. CDR3 coding DNA: TGTGCCAGTCTCGGGCAGGGCGACACTGAAGCTTTCTTT. This sequence encodes CASLGQGDTEAFF.

The chain is built from TRBV2 and TRBJ2-1; unclear D gene. The V gene's germline CDR1 is SNHLY and CDR2 FYNNEI. The CDR3 is 14 residues long. Deletions cut 6 bases from V and 4 bases from J, with 13 bases between. DNA for the CDR3: TGTGCCAGCAGAAGAGAACAGCCTTACAATGAGCAGTTCTTC. Translation gives CASRREQPYNEQFF.

This clone has only a few counts. This chain joins TRBV30 and TRBJ1-6, with 9 bases identical to TRBD1. The CDR3 is made up of 13 amino acids. V dropped 5 bases and J dropped 8; count of bases not matched to a gene: 4. The germline CDR1 and CDR2 sequences are GTSNPN and SVGIG (reference sequence). CDR3 nucleotides: TGTGCCTGGTGGGACAGGGAACATTCACCCCTCCACTTT. Protein product: CAWWDREHSPLHF. The variable domain in full, with the rest retrieved from reference TRBV30 and TRBJ1-6, is SQTIHQWPATLVQPVGSPLSLECTVEGTSNPNLYWYRQAAGRGLQLLFYSVGIGQISSEVPQNLSASRPQDRQFILSSKKLLLSDSGFYLCAWWDREHSPLHFGNGTRLTVT.

V is TRBV10-1 and J is TRBJ1-1; D is undetermined. The CDR3 consists of 13 residues. V lost 6 bases and J 6 bases, leaving 14 bases between the germline ends. CDR1 and CDR2 from the germline V gene are WNHNN and SYGVQD (reference sequence). This chain's CDR3 is CASSSDGKSEAFF. CDR3 coding DNA: TGCGCCAGCAGCTCCGATGGGAAGTCTGAAGCTTTCTTT.

This rearrangement joins TRBV15 to TRBJ2-1, with 11 bases fitting TRBD2. Trimming removed 6 bases from V and 10 bases from J; junction bases left unmatched: 17. The CDR3 has 17 amino acids. Germline CDR1 and CDR2: LNHNV and YYDKDF (reference sequence). CDR3 in amino acids: CATRAVLAGADRGEQFF. CDR3 DNA: TGTGCCACCAGGGCCGTACTAGCGGGAGCCGATCGGGGGGAGCAGTTCTTC.

The gene calls are TRBV9 and TRBJ2-3; D may be TRBD2 (6 bases). Trimming stripped 0 bases from V and 1 base from J, with 9 bases between. Germline lookup yields CDR1 SGDLS and CDR2 YYNGEE. This CDR3 comprises 15 residues. CDR3 bases: TGTGCCAGCAGCGTAGCTCGCGGGGGCACAGATACGCAGTATTTT. Translation gives CASSVARGGTDTQYF.

The chain is built from TRBV5-1 and TRBJ2-7; 8 bases are shared with TRBD1. The CDR3 totals 13 residues. With 1 base clipped from V and 3 bases from J, the junction kept 0 bases outside the gene matches. Germline assignment: CDR1 SGHRS and CDR2 YFSETQ. Written as DNA, the CDR3 is TGCGCCAGCAGCTTGACAGGGGGCTACGAGCAGTACTTC. This gives the protein CASSLTGGYEQYF.

V usage is TRBV5-8 and J usage is TRBJ2-7; perhaps TRBD2 as D (5 bases). Per the germline V gene, CDR1 is SGHTS and CDR2 is YDEGEE. Trimming left V 0 bases short and J 6 bases short, with 16 bases between. This CDR3 comprises 15 residues. This chain's CDR3 is CASSLGVTHGGEQYF. The CDR3, as DNA: TGTGCCAGCAGCTTGGGGGTCACCCACGGAGGCGAGCAGTACTTC.

CDR3: CASSIKGLKAEAFF. CDR3 DNA: TGTGCCAGTAGTATAAAGGGTTTGAAGGCTGAAGCTTTCTTT. V usage is TRBV19 and J usage is TRBJ1-1; D gene uncertain. Per germline, CDR1 LNHDA and CDR2 SQIVND (reference sequence). The CDR3 runs to 14 residues. Trimming took off 2 bases at V and 6 bases at J, with 13 bases between the two ends.

The CDR3 coding sequence is TGTGCCAGCAGCTTAGTATTAGGAGCGGTTGAGCAGTTCTTC. Residues: CASSLVLGAVEQFF. The gene calls are TRBV7-9 and TRBJ2-1; D is perhaps TRBD2 (5 bases). Trimming pared 1 base from V and 9 bases from J, leaving 13 bases between. The CDR3 sequence is 14 residues long. Germline CDR1 is SEHNR and CDR2 is FQNEAQ (reference sequence).

The gene calls are TRBV7-9 and TRBJ2-7, with D unresolved. Germline CDR1 and CDR2: SEHNR and FQNEAQ (reference sequence). The CDR3 totals 11 residues. V was clipped by 5 bases and J by 6 bases, with 8 bases between them. CDR3 sequence (DNA): TGTGCCAGCAGCACCTACAGCGAGCAGTACTTC. Its translation is CASSTYSEQYF.

The chain uses TRBV7-2 and TRBJ1-2; D possibly corresponds to TRBD1 (5 bases). The V end was cut by 5 bases, the J end by 4 bases, with 11 bases between. The CDR3 is 13 amino acids. CDR1 and CDR2 from the germline V gene are SGHTA and FQGNSA. CDR3 DNA: TGTGCCAGCAGCCCGCCCGGGGCCTATGGCTACACCTTC. Its protein is CASSPPGAYGYTF.

The chain carries TRBV9 and TRBJ1-6; D ambiguous. Looked up from germline, CDR1 is SGDLS and CDR2 is YYNGEE. The CDR3 has 12 amino acids. Trimming removed 4 bases from V and 10 bases from J, with 9 bases in between. The CDR3 loop is CASSPSESPLHF. The DNA for the CDR3 is TGTGCCAGCAGCCCTAGTGAGTCACCCCTCCACTTT.

This clone was recorded only once. The CDR3 here is CASSSGGRETQYF. CDR3 nucleotides: TGTGCCAGCAGCTCAGGGGGCCGGGAGACCCAGTACTTC. The chain employs TRBV5-6 and TRBJ2-5, with TRBD1 matching over 8 bases. The CDR3 consists of 13 residues. Trimming cost V 3 bases and J 5 bases; bases outside gene matches: 3. From germline, CDR1 is SGHDT and CDR2 YYEEEE. The variable domain in full, with the rest retrieved from reference TRBV5-6 and TRBJ2-5, is DAGVTQSPTHLIKTRGQQVTLRCSPKSGHDTVSWYQQALGQGPQFIFQYYEEEERQRGNFPDRFSGHQFPNYSSELNVNALLLGDSALYLCASSSGGRETQYFGPGTRLLVL.

The J gene is TRBJ1-6, the V gene TRBV7-8, with a weak D call TRBD1 (5 bases). CDR1 is SGHVS and CDR2 is FQNEAQ in the germline V gene. V was shortened by 3 bases and J by 10 bases, with 13 bases between the two germline ends. This CDR3 is 14 amino acids long. The CDR3 DNA reads as TGTGCCAGCAGCTTCGGGACGGTGGGATCACCCCTCCACTTT. Amino acid sequence: CASSFGTVGSPLHF.

V is TRBV5-1 and J is TRBJ2-5; 9 positions agree with TRBD2. Germline lookup yields CDR1 SGHRS and CDR2 YFSETQ. This CDR3 contains 14 residues. The V gene end was trimmed by 7 bases and the J gene end by 4 bases; junction bases not matched to a gene: 8. The CDR3 loop reads CASGVGSGGETQYF. The CDR3 DNA reads TGCGCCAGCGGCGTTGGTAGCGGGGGAGAGACCCAGTACTTC.

The V call is TRBV9, the J call TRBJ2-3; D remains ambiguous. Per the germline V gene, CDR1 is SGDLS and CDR2 is YYNGEE. Trimming pared 0 bases from V and 6 bases from J, leaving 8 bases between. The CDR3 consists of 13 residues. As DNA, the CDR3 is TGTGCCAGCAGCGTAGTTTTTGGGGATACGCAGTATTTT. Translation gives CASSVVFGDTQYF. The complete variable domain, with remaining parts taken from reference TRBV9 and TRBJ2-3, reads DSGVTQTPKHLITATGQRVTLRCSPRSGDLSVYWYQQSLDQGLQFLIQYYNGEERAKGNILERFSAQQFPDLHSELNLSSLELGDSALYFCASSVVFGDTQYFGPGTRLTVL.

This clone appeared once. The chain couples TRBV7-8 to TRBJ1-6; no firm D call. CDR1 and CDR2 from the germline V gene are SGHVS and FQNEAQ. Trimming shortened V by 0 bases and J by 11 bases, and 8 bases separated the two germline ends. The length of the CDR3 is 13 residues. As DNA, the CDR3 is TGTGCCAGCAGCTTAGCGTTTGGGACACCCCTCCACTTT. Translated, it gives CASSLAFGTPLHF.